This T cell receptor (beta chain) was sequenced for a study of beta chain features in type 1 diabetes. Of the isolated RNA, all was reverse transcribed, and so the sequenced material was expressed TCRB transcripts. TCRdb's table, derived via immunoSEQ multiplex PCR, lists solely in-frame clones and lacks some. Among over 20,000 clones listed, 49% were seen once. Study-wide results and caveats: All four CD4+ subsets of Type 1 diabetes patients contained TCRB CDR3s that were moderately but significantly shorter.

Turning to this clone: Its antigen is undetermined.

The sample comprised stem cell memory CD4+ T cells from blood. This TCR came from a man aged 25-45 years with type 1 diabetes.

The DNA of the CDR3 is TGTGCCAGCAGCTTGGAGGGGTCAGGGGGTATTGGAGGCTACACCTTC. This gives the protein CASSLEGSGGIGGYTF. The V call is TRBV5-6, the J call TRBJ1-2; 7 nucleotides agree with TRBD1. CDR1 and CDR2 (germline): SGHDT, YYEEEE. The CDR3 has 16 residues. V lost 0 bases to trimming and J lost 8 bases; unmatched junction nucleotides: 13.